The 6 T cell receptor beta chains listed next were all sequenced from one sample in a study of blood T cell repertoires in COVID-19. The repertoire was sequenced with immunoSEQ multiplex PCR; TCRdb's copy has only in-frame clones and lacks some. This sample yields some 180,000 clones, of which around 83% are seen a single time; roughly an eighth belongs to the top ten. Sample: peripheral blood. Every receptor here comes from a human donor in a cohort sampled during active COVID-19.

In nucleotides, the CDR3 is TGTGCCAGCAGCCAAGCGCCGGGGAGGGGCTATGGCTACACCTTC. Its translation is CASSQAPGRGYGYTF. The chain employs TRBV3-1 (or the pseudogene TRBV3-2) and TRBJ1-2; D possibly corresponds to TRBD1 (5 bases). Trimming removed 1 base from V and 4 bases from J, with 13 bases in between. The germline V gene has CDR1 LGHDT and CDR2 YNNKEL (reference sequence). The CDR3 runs to 15 residues.

There are a few counts of this clone. This chain joins TRBV2 and TRBJ2-7; a possible D gene is TRBD1 (6 bases). V was shortened by 2 bases and J by 9 bases, with 14 bases between the two germline ends. Germline loops: CDR1 SNHLY, CDR2 FYNNEI. The CDR3 sequence is 13 residues long. Here the CDR3 DNA reads TGTGCCAGCAGTGAATTGGGGGACATCGGGCAGTACTTC. This encodes CASSELGDIGQYF.

The chain employs TRBV25-1 and TRBJ2-7; D may be TRBD1 (6 bases). This CDR3 comprises 12 residues. With 5 bases removed from V and 4 bases from J, the gap between germline ends came to 9 bases. Germline CDR1 is MGHDK and CDR2 is SYGVNS. CDR3 DNA: TGTGCCAGCAGTCAGGGGCTTTACGAGCAGTACTTC. Its protein product is CASSQGLYEQYF.

This clone was observed a few times. The chain recombines TRBV19 with TRBJ2-7; 7 bases align to TRBD1. The germline V gene encodes CDR1 LNHDA and CDR2 SQIVND (reference sequence). The CDR3 length is 13 residues. Germline trimming cut 3 bases from V and 3 bases from J; bases unmatched to any gene: 2. The CDR3 reads CASSINRGYEQYF. The CDR3 coding sequence is TGTGCCAGTAGTATCAACAGGGGCTACGAGCAGTACTTC.

The chain joins TRBV4-1 to TRBJ1-1, with 8 bases lining up with TRBD1. V lost 2 bases, J lost 4 bases, and 3 bases stayed unmatched. CDR1 MGHRA and CDR2 YSYEKL come from the germline V gene. This CDR3 region has 14 residues. The CDR3: CASSQHRGVTEAFF. Here the CDR3 DNA reads TGCGCCAGCAGCCAACACAGGGGGGTCACTGAAGCTTTCTTT.

The chain links TRBV18 to TRBJ2-3; possibly TRBD1 for D (6 bases). The CDR3 runs 17 residues. The V end was cut by 3 bases, the J end by 6 bases, with 22 bases between. Germline CDR1 KGHSH, CDR2 LQKENI. The CDR3 loop is CASSPLPPQGRADTQYF. CDR3 nucleotide sequence: TGTGCCAGCTCACCCCTCCCCCCACAGGGCCGGGCGGATACGCAGTATTTT.